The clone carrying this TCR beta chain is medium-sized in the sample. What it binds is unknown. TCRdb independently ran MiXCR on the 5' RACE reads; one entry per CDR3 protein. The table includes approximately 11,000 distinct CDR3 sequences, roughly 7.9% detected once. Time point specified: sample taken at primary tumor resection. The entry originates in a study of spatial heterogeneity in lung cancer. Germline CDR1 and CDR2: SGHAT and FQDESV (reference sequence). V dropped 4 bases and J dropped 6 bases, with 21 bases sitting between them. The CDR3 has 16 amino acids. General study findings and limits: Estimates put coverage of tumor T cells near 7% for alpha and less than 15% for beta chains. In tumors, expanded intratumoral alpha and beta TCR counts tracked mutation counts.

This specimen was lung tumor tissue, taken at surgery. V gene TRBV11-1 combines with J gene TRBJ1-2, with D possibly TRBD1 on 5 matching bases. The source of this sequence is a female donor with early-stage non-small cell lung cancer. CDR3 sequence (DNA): TGTGCCAGCAGCTACGGACGGGGCGCTTATTCAGATGGCTACACCTTC. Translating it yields CASSYGRGAYSDGYTF.